These T cell receptor beta chains were read from a single sample in a study of CD8+ T cells in alopecia areata. TCRdb's copy holds only in-frame clones and misses some; the assay was immunoSEQ multiplex PCR. The sample includes more than 130,000 clones, roughly 82% of them seen just once. The sequences come from CD8+ T cells sorted from blood, collected at week 4, from a patient treated with tofacitinib. The receptors were gathered from a human donor with alopecia areata. The CDR3 runs from the conserved cysteine through the conserved F or W. The order of the fields is J gene, V gene, D gene, clone size, CDR3 DNA, CDR3 protein. The D gene is left open where the match is weak. Clone size is not always given. Where it is, it says once, few, many or a class for expanded clones.

J: TRBJ1-4; V: TRBV7-8; D: NA; size: NA; DNA: TGTGCCAGCAGCTTCGAACCCGGGATATTAATTGAAAAACTGTTTTTT; CDR3: CASSFEPGILIEKLFF
J: TRBJ1-6; V: TRBV4-2; D: TRBD1; size: once; DNA: TGTGCCAGCAGCCAAGACCCCGGGACAGGGAATTCACCCCTCCACTTT; CDR3: CASSQDPGTGNSPLHF
J: TRBJ2-5; V: TRBV4-1; D: NA; size: NA; DNA: TGCGCCAGCAGCCAAGATGAGGGCGACAGCGGCCAAGAGACCCAGTACTTC; CDR3: CASSQDEGDSGQETQYF
J: TRBJ2-7; V: TRBV7-9; D: NA; size: NA; DNA: TGTGCCAGCAGCTTAGCTCAATCGGACGAGCAGTACTTC; CDR3: CASSLAQSDEQYF
J: TRBJ2-3; V: TRBV27; D: NA; size: NA; DNA: TGTGCCAGCAGTTTATCGGGGGGGGGCATCACAGATACGCAGTATTTT; CDR3: CASSLSGGGITDTQYF
J: TRBJ2-5; V: TRBV5-6; D: NA; size: few; DNA: TGTGCCAGCAGCTTAGACCGATCTTGGAAGACCCAGTACTTC; CDR3: CASSLDRSWKTQYF
J: TRBJ2-7; V: TRBV4-2; D: NA; size: NA; DNA: TGTGCCAGCAGCCAAGATCGAGGAGGGAGCTACGAGCAGTACTTC; CDR3: CASSQDRGGSYEQYF
J: TRBJ2-7; V: TRBV2; D: NA; size: NA; DNA: TGTGCCAGCAGTGAAGGGAGGACTTACGAGCAGTACTTC; CDR3: CASSEGRTYEQYF
J: TRBJ2-1; V: TRBV5-1; D: NA; size: NA; DNA: TGCGCCAGCAGCTTGGGCAAGCCCAATGAGCAGTTCTTC; CDR3: CASSLGKPNEQFF
J: TRBJ2-7; V: TRBV2; D: TRBD1; size: NA; DNA: TGTGCCAGCAGCCTCACAGGGGGGCTCACCTACGAGCAGTACTTC; CDR3: CASSLTGGLTYEQYF
J: TRBJ1-5; V: TRBV13; D: NA; size: NA; DNA: TGTGCCAGCAGCTTAGAGAATCAGCCCCAGCATTTT; CDR3: CASSLENQPQHF
J: TRBJ2-5; V: TRBV5-5; D: NA; size: NA; DNA: TGTGCCAGCAGCTTGTTGGGGGGACAAGAGACCCAGTACTTC; CDR3: CASSLLGGQETQYF
J: TRBJ2-7; V: TRBV4-2; D: TRBD1; size: NA; DNA: TGTGCCAGCAGCAACCAGGGACAGGGGTCCTACGAGCAGTACTTC; CDR3: CASSNQGQGSYEQYF
J: TRBJ2-7; V: TRBV27; D: NA; size: NA; DNA: TGTGCCAGCAGTTTATGGGGGGGCCCCTACGAGCAGTACTTC; CDR3: CASSLWGGPYEQYF
J: TRBJ1-1; V: TRBV4-3; D: NA; size: NA; DNA: TGCGCCAGCAGCCAAGATGATGGGGGGATGGCTGAAGCTTTCTTT; CDR3: CASSQDDGGMAEAFF
J: TRBJ1-1; V: TRBV4-1; D: NA; size: NA; DNA: TGCGCCAGTTCCGGGGGTAGTGATACTGAAGCTTTCTTT; CDR3: CASSGGSDTEAFF
J: TRBJ2-5; V: TRBV9; D: NA; size: NA; DNA: TGTGCCAGCAGCGGCCGGTCCGAAGAGACCCAGTACTTC; CDR3: CASSGRSEETQYF
J: TRBJ2-2; V: TRBV29-1; D: NA; size: few; DNA: TGCAGCGTTGAAACCCAGGGCACCACCGGGGAGCTGTTTTTT; CDR3: CSVETQGTTGELFF
J: TRBJ2-5; V: TRBV10-3; D: TRBD1; size: NA; DNA: TGTGCCATCAGTGACCGGGACAGGGGGAGAGAGACCCAGTACTTC; CDR3: CAISDRDRGRETQYF
J: TRBJ2-1; V: TRBV4-1; D: TRBD2; size: few; DNA: TGCGCCAGCAGCCCGACTAGCGGTCCCTACAATGAGCAGTTCTTC; CDR3: CASSPTSGPYNEQFF
J: TRBJ1-1; V: TRBV14; D: NA; size: NA; DNA: TGTGCCAGCAGCCAAGGAGGGCGGGGTGAAGCTTTCTTT; CDR3: CASSQGGRGEAFF
J: TRBJ2-7; V: TRBV7-8; D: NA; size: NA; DNA: TGTGCCAGCAGCTTGTGGGGGCCGCAATACGAGCAGTACTTC; CDR3: CASSLWGPQYEQYF
J: TRBJ2-1; V: TRBV10-2; D: NA; size: NA; DNA: TGCGCCAGCAGTGTTGGCCCCGTCGTGAATGAGCAGTTCTTC; CDR3: CASSVGPVVNEQFF
J: TRBJ2-1; V: TRBV6-1; D: TRBD2; size: NA; DNA: TGTGCCAGCAGTGCCTCGGGGGGGGCCTCGGGTAATGAGCAGTTCTTC; CDR3: CASSASGGASGNEQFF